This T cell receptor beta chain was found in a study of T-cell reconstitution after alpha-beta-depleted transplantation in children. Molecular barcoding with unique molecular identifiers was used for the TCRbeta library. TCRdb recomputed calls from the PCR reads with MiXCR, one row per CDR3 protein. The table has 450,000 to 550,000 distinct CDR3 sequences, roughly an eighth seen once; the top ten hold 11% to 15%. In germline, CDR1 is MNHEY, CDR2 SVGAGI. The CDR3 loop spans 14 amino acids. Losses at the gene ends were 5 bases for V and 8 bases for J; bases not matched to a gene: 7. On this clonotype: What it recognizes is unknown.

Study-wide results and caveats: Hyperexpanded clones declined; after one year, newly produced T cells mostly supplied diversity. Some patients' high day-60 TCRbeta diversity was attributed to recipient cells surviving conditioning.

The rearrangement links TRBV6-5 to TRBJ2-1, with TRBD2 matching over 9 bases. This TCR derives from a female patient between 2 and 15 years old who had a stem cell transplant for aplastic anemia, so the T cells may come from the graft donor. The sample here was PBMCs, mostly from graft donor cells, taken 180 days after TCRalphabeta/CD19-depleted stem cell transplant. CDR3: CASSLTSGVDEQFF. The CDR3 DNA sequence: TGTGCCAGCAGTCTGACTAGCGGAGTCGATGAGCAGTTCTTC.